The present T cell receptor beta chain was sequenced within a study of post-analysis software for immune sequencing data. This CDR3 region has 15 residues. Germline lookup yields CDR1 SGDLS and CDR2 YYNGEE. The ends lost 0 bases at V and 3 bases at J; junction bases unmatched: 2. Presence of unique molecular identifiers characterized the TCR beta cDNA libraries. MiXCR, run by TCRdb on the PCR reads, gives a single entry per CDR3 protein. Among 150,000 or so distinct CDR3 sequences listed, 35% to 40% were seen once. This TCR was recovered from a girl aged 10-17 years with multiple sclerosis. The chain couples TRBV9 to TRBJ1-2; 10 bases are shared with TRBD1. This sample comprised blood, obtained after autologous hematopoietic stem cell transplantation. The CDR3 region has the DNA TGTGCCAGCAGCGTAGCTGGGACAGGGGACTATGGCTACACCTTC. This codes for CASSVAGTGDYGYTF.